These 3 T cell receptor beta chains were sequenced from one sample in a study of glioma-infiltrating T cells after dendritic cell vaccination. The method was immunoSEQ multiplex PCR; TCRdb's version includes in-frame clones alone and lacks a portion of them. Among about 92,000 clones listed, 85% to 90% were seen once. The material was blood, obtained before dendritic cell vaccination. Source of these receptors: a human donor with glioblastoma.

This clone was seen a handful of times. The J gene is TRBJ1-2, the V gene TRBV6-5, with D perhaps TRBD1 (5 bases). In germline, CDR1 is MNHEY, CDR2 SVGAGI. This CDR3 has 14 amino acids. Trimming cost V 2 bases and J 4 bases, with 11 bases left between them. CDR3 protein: CASSYARASYGYTF. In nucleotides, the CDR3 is TGTGCCAGCAGTTACGCCAGGGCCTCCTATGGCTACACCTTC.

In nucleotides, the CDR3 is TGTGCCAGCAGCGAGGGCCAGATATATCAGCCCCAGCATTTT. Translated, it gives CASSEGQIYQPQHF. The rearrangement uses TRBV7-2 and TRBJ1-5; D is ambiguous. Germline CDR1 is SGHTA and CDR2 is FQGNSA. The V and J ends lost 5 bases and 5 bases respectively, with 13 bases between them. This CDR3 spans 14 amino acids.

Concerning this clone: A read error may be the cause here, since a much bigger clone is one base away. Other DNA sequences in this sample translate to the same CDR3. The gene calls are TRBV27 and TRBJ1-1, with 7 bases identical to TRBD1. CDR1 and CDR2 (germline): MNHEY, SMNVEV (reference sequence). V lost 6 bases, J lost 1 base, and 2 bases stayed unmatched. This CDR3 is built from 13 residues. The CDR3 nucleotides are TGTGCCAGCAGCTGGACAGGGAACACTGAAGCTTTCTTT. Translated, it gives CASSWTGNTEAFF.